Following are 25 T cell receptor beta chains from one sample sequenced in a study of beta chain features in type 1 diabetes. Study outcomes and limitations: Moderate yet significant TCRB CDR3 shortening was seen in Type 1 diabetes patients in all four CD4+ subsets.

Expressed TCRB transcripts got sequenced, as all isolated RNA was reverse transcribed. Data came from immunoSEQ multiplex PCR; TCRdb stores just in-frame clones and leaves some out. The sample records roughly 150,000 clones, 7.5% to 8.5% being singletons. These TCRs' antigens remain unknown. The sequenced material came from central memory CD4+ T cells from blood. The receptors derive from a man aged 18 to 29 with type 1 diabetes.

This clone has only a few counts. The gene calls are TRBV7-9 and TRBJ2-2, with D perhaps matching TRBD1 (6 bases). The CDR3 spans 14 residues. V gave up 1 base and J gave up 5 bases, with 8 bases separating them. Germline assignment: CDR1 SEHNR and CDR2 FQNEAQ (reference sequence). CDR3 sequence: CASSLGQGTGELFF. DNA of the CDR3: TGTGCCAGCAGCTTAGGTCAGGGGACCGGGGAGCTGTTTTTT.

The chain links TRBV7-2 to TRBJ2-1; D ambiguous. This CDR3 has 12 amino acids. From germline, CDR1 is SGHTA and CDR2 FQGNSA. The ends were cut back, 3 bases at V and 10 bases at J, with 10 bases in the middle. The CDR3 here is CASSFYAREQFF. Here the CDR3 DNA reads TGTGCCAGCAGCTTCTACGCGCGAGAGCAGTTCTTC.

The V call is TRBV15, the J call TRBJ1-2, with D tentatively TRBD1 (6 bases). The V end lost 2 bases, the J end lost 4 bases, and 11 bases lay between the germline ends. Germline assignment: CDR1 LNHNV and CDR2 YYDKDF (reference sequence). CDR3 size: 14 residues. Written as DNA, the CDR3 is TGTGCCACCAGCAGACCGCAGGGGACCTATGGCTACACCTTC. This gives the protein CATSRPQGTYGYTF.

This clone was detected only a few times. The chain employs TRBV30 and TRBJ2-5; a possible D gene is TRBD2 (5 bases). Trimming took off 0 bases at V and 4 bases at J, with 9 bases between the two ends. The CDR3 consists of 13 residues. CDR1 is GTSNPN, CDR2 SVGIG, per germline (reference sequence). The CDR3: CAWSVLGRETQYF. The DNA of the CDR3 is TGTGCCTGGAGTGTACTAGGCAGAGAGACCCAGTACTTC. The full variable domain, completed using reference TRBV30 and TRBJ2-5, is SQTIHQWPATLVQPVGSPLSLECTVEGTSNPNLYWYRQAAGRGLQLLFYSVGIGQISSEVPQNLSASRPQDRQFILSSKKLLLSDSGFYLCAWSVLGRETQYFGPGTRLLVL.

This clone was found a few times. V usage is TRBV5-1 and J usage is TRBJ2-1; D possibly corresponds to TRBD2 (6 bases). The CDR3 runs to 18 residues. Germline CDR1 reads SGHRS; CDR2 reads YFSETQ. Between the trimmed V and J ends, which lost 1 base and 2 bases, there was a span of 19 bases. The CDR3 loop is CASSLKRVDPEAYNEQFF. The CDR3 region has the DNA TGCGCCAGCAGCTTGAAGCGGGTGGACCCCGAGGCCTACAATGAGCAGTTCTTC.

The V call is TRBV7-9, the J call TRBJ1-5; possibly TRBD1 for D (6 bases). The CDR3 length is 14 residues. Germline assignment: CDR1 SEHNR and CDR2 FQNEAQ (reference sequence). V gave up 3 bases and J gave up 2 bases, with 8 bases separating them. CDR3 amino acids: CASSFSGGNQPQHF. Written as DNA, the CDR3 is TGTGCCAGCAGCTTTTCAGGGGGCAATCAGCCCCAGCATTTT.

Note on this clone: The junction departs from germline at one end; a sequencing error may be responsible. The chain has TRBV6-6 and TRBJ1-2; tentative D call: TRBD1 (5 bases). The CDR3 extends over 13 amino acids. Germline CDR1 is MNHNY and CDR2 is SVGAGI (reference sequence). CDR3 protein: CAISTGGEDGYTF. CDR3 coding DNA: TGTGCCATCAGTACCGGGGGAGAGGACGGCTACACCTTC.

This clone was seen more than once but under ten times. V is TRBV18 and J is TRBJ2-6; D may be TRBD2 (6 bases). The CDR3 is 18 amino acids. Germline CDR1 reads KGHSH; CDR2 reads LQKENI. With 4 bases removed from V and 0 bases from J, the gap between germline ends came to 16 bases. The DNA for the CDR3 is TGTGCCAGCTCACTGTGGGACTTGACCTCCTCTGGGGCCAACGTCCTGACTTTC. Protein sequence: CASSLWDLTSSGANVLTF.

V is TRBV6-6 and J is TRBJ2-5, with D possibly TRBD2 on 6 matching bases. Germline CDR1 is MNHNY and CDR2 is SVGAGI (reference sequence). CDR3 length equals 14 residues. Trimming removed 0 bases at V and 5 bases at J, with 10 bases between. In nucleotides, the CDR3 is TGTGCCAGCAGTTACTCTGGGCTAGCGGAGACCCAGTACTTC. Translating gives CASSYSGLAETQYF.

This chain links TRBV10-3 with TRBJ2-7, with a possible D match to TRBD1 (6 bases). Germline values: CDR1 ENHRY, CDR2 SYGVKD. V was cut by 6 bases and J by 5 bases, with 11 bases left in between. The CDR3 totals 12 residues. Here the CDR3 reads CAIRGQFNEQYF. As DNA, the CDR3 is TGTGCCATCAGGGGACAATTCAACGAGCAGTACTTC.

The rearrangement uses TRBV5-5 and TRBJ2-3; the D gene is possibly TRBD2 (6 bases). Germline V gene sequence: CDR1 SGHKS, CDR2 YYEKEE (reference sequence). V lost 4 bases and J lost 9, with 6 bases in between. This CDR3 has 10 amino acids. CDR3 nucleotides: TGTGCCAGCAGCGGAGGGACGCAGTATTTT. It encodes CASSGGTQYF.

The J gene is TRBJ1-2, the V gene TRBV30; possible D gene TRBD1, 6 bases. The CDR3 covers 14 residues. Germline V gene sequence: CDR1 GTSNPN, CDR2 SVGIG (reference sequence). V was shortened by 1 base and J by 6 bases, with 15 bases between the two germline ends. This CDR3 reads CAWSGGPQGHGYTF. CDR3 sequence (DNA): TGTGCCTGGAGTGGGGGGCCCCAGGGCCATGGCTACACCTTC.

This clone was found many times. The rearrangement uses TRBV5-1 and TRBJ1-5; tentatively, D is TRBD1 (5 bases). This CDR3 comprises 14 residues. The V and J ends lost 5 bases and 0 bases respectively, with 9 bases between them. Germline-derived CDR1 and CDR2 are SGHRS and YFSETQ. In nucleotides, the CDR3 is TGCGCCAGCAGTATAGGGGATAGCAATCAGCCCCAGCATTTT. Its protein is CASSIGDSNQPQHF. The variable domain in full, completed from reference TRBV5-1 and TRBJ1-5, reads KAGVTQTPRYLIKTRGQQVTLSCSPISGHRSVSWYQQTPGQGLQFLFEYFSETQRNKGNFPGRFSGRQFSNSRSEMNVSTLELGDSALYLCASSIGDSNQPQHFGDGTRLSIL.

This clone showed up just a few times. This rearrangement joins TRBV5-1 to TRBJ2-1, with 7 bases lining up with TRBD2. V trimming: 6 bases; J trimming: 2 bases; junction bases outside the gene matches: 8. The CDR3 is made up of 15 amino acids. Per the germline V gene, CDR1 is SGHRS and CDR2 is YFSETQ. CDR3 bases: TGCGCCAGCACCCTAGGGACTACTCCCTACAATGAGCAGTTCTTC. Translating gives CASTLGTTPYNEQFF.

This chain uses TRBV5-1 with TRBJ2-7, with a weak D call TRBD1 (5 bases). This CDR3 region has 14 residues. V lost 6 bases, J lost 0 bases, and 13 bases lay in between. Germline lookup yields CDR1 SGHRS and CDR2 YFSETQ. CDR3 region: CASKTGWSSYEQYF. The DNA of the CDR3 is TGCGCCAGCAAAACAGGTTGGAGCTCCTACGAGCAGTACTTC.

The rearrangement joins TRBV27 to TRBJ1-5, with 9 bases that match TRBD1. CDR1 is MNHEY, CDR2 SMNVEV, per germline (reference sequence). The junction had 5 bases not matched to a gene; V was cut back by 4 bases and J by 7 bases. This CDR3 comprises 14 residues. The CDR3 is CASSYRGPGQPQHF. CDR3 coding DNA: TGTGCCAGCAGTTACAGGGGGCCGGGGCAGCCCCAGCATTTT.

Concerning this clone: One end of the junction varies from germline; a read error may be responsible. V gene TRBV30 combines with J gene TRBJ1-3, with D unresolved. The V gene's germline CDR1 is GTSNPN and CDR2 SVGIG (reference sequence). This CDR3 is 12 amino acids long. CDR3 nucleotides: TGCGCGTCCCGGACTCCTGGAAACACCATATATTTT. Its translation: CASRTPGNTIYF.

The CDR3 coding sequence is TGCGCCAGCAGCTACAGCGGGGGGGGCACAGATACGCAGTATTTT. This codes for CASSYSGGGTDTQYF. The chain carries TRBV5-1 and TRBJ2-3, with 10 positions matching TRBD2. There are 15 residues in the CDR3. CDR1 SGHRS and CDR2 YFSETQ come from the germline V gene. Germline trimming cut 3 bases from V and 1 base from J; bases unmatched to any gene: 2.

This clone was counted between two and nine times. The chain couples TRBV28 to TRBJ2-7; TRBD1 might be the D (8 bases). Germline CDR1 and CDR2: MDHEN and SYDVKM. The ends were cut back, 2 bases at V and 4 bases at J, with 15 bases in the middle. This CDR3 comprises 15 residues. The CDR3 is CASSLVGQGLYEQYF. DNA for the CDR3: TGTGCCAGCAGTTTAGTCGGACAGGGACTATACGAGCAGTACTTC. Combining the CDR3 with reference TRBV28 and TRBJ2-7 gives the whole variable domain DVKVTQSSRYLVKRTGEKVFLECVQDMDHENMFWYRQDPGLGLRLIYFSYDVKMKEKGDIPEGYSVSREKKERFSLILESASTNQTSMYLCASSLVGQGLYEQYFGPGTRLTVT.

This clone has a handful of counts. The same CDR3 also results from other DNA sequences found in this sample. The V call is TRBV7-2, the J call TRBJ1-5; TRBD1 is a possible D gene (5 bases). The ends were cut back, 5 bases at V and 5 bases at J, with 13 bases in the middle. This CDR3 spans 14 amino acids. In germline, CDR1 is SGHTA, CDR2 FQGNSA. This chain's CDR3 is CASSPRRGDQPQHF. The CDR3 DNA is TGTGCCAGCAGCCCTAGACGGGGGGATCAGCCCCAGCATTTT.

This clone has more than one count but fewer than ten. V and J are TRBV28 and TRBJ2-4; D possibly corresponds to TRBD2 (7 bases). The CDR3 totals 17 residues. The ends were cut back, 7 bases at V and 1 base at J, with 20 bases in the middle. Germline CDR1 reads MDHEN; CDR2 reads SYDVKM. CDR3 amino acids: CASTDLGGAYAKNIQYF. CDR3 nucleotides: TGTGCCAGCACCGACCTGGGGGGGGCATATGCCAAAAACATTCAGTACTTC.

As to this clone: Other DNA sequences within the sample encode an identical CDR3. In DNA form, the CDR3 reads TGTGCCTGGAGTGTGGCGGGCGGCTACACCTTC. Protein sequence: CAWSVAGGYTF. The rearrangement links TRBV30 to TRBJ1-2; D call uncertain. The CDR3 spans 11 residues. Between the trimmed V and J ends, which lost 0 bases and 8 bases, there was a span of 7 bases. Germline V gives CDR1 GTSNPN, CDR2 SVGIG (reference sequence).

This clone appeared a few times. The chain couples TRBV7-2 to TRBJ2-1; the D gene is possibly TRBD2 (5 bases). Germline V CDR1 and CDR2: SGHTA, FQGNSA. The CDR3 totals 14 residues. The V and J ends lost 1 base and 6 bases respectively, with 10 bases between them. The CDR3 DNA sequence: TGTGCCAGCAGCTTAGAGGGCGGGCCCAATGAGCAGTTCTTC. Translating it yields CASSLEGGPNEQFF.

This chain uses TRBV7-9 with TRBJ1-5, with D perhaps TRBD1 (6 bases). The V end was cut by 4 bases, the J end by 4 bases, with 20 bases between. This CDR3 comprises 17 residues. CDR1 and CDR2 (germline): SEHNR, FQNEAQ (reference sequence). CDR3 DNA: TGTGCCAGCAGCTCCATCGGGGGGCGGGGGGAAAATCAGCCCCAGCATTTT. Protein product: CASSSIGGRGENQPQHF.

This clone occurred a few times. The genes are TRBV4-2 and TRBJ1-1; TRBD1 might be the D (5 bases). CDR3 size: 14 residues. V lost 4 bases to trimming and J lost 10 bases, with 19 bases between them. Per the germline V gene, CDR1 is LGHNA and CDR2 is YNFKEQ. The DNA for the CDR3 is TGTGCCAGCAGCCGAGAGGGAGGGAAGGGGAGAGCTTTCTTT. Protein product: CASSREGGKGRAFF.